This entry concerns a single TCR beta chain. These data originate in a study of blood T cell repertoires in COVID-19. Study-wide background: Acute and convalescent COVID-19 samples came from the United States, Italy and Spain. Sources were T cells, B-cell-depleted T cells, or PBMCs; the material itself was cDNA or gDNA.

In the original processing: Reference gene primer amplification gave nucleated cell count estimates. Only in-frame clones appear in the TCRdb table, and some are missing; sequencing was by immunoSEQ multiplex PCR. V and J calls and clone size follow that table, whereas D and trimming were derived from the DNA. The sample carries under 80,000 clones, 75% to 90% recorded once. The CDR3 runs to 11 residues. The V end lost 6 bases, the J end lost 10 bases, and 10 bases lay between the germline ends. The receptor was isolated from a human donor in a cohort sampled during active COVID-19. V usage is TRBV12-3 or TRBV12-4 and J usage is TRBJ2-1; D perhaps matches TRBD1 (6 bases). The sample consisted of peripheral blood. In DNA, the CDR3 is TGTGCCAGCAGAGAAGGGACAGAGCAGTTCTTC. The encoded protein is CASREGTEQFF.